This T cell receptor beta chain was captured by sequencing in a study of monozygotic twins with inflammatory bowel disease. Reprocessing the 5' RACE reads, TCRdb reports a single entry for every CDR3 protein and omits DNA. The table for this sample gives approximately 400,000 distinct CDR3 sequences. A roughly 2.5 ml blood sample was drawn per donor. From germline, CDR1 is SGHTA and CDR2 FQGTGA. The CDR3 is made up of 15 amino acids. Sequenced sample: blood. This rearrangement joins TRBV7-3 to TRBJ2-5; with no DNA, the TCRdb D assignment of TRBD1 cannot be verified. The receptor was isolated from a human donor with ulcerative colitis or Crohn's disease, or a healthy co-twin of an affected twin (not recorded which). The CDR3 sequence is CASSLSSGQGSTQYF.